The present entry profiles one T cell receptor (beta chain) with its context. Its matching antigen is unknown. Oncomine TCR Beta short-read sequencing was applied to DNA from cultured CD4+ T cells. MiXCR was run by TCRdb on the PCR reads, yielding one entry per CDR3 protein. This table holds 8,500 to 14,000 distinct CDR3 sequences, roughly 69% found once. Treatment of the sample: roughly 10-day PBMC culture with coronavirus spike peptide pools or control peptides (ViraFEST assay). The V and J ends lost 5 bases and 5 bases respectively, with 19 bases between them. This CDR3 contains 15 residues. Per germline, CDR1 DFQATT and CDR2 SNEGSKA (reference sequence). The entry originates in a study of vaccination and CD4 T cells after COVID-19. Study information: Sampling post-COVID took place a median 101 days after diagnosis (range 35 to 161).

The chain is built from TRBV20-1 and TRBJ1-5, with TRBD1 as a possible D gene (5 bases). The origin of this receptor is a human donor who had recovered from COVID-19. Sequencing was performed on CD4+ T cells from blood, cultured in vitro. CDR3 region: CSAWERTGSDQPQHF. DNA of the CDR3: TGCAGTGCTTGGGAGCGCACAGGCTCTGATCAGCCCCAGCATTTT.